This T cell receptor beta chain was identified in a study of STAT5B mutations in CD4+ large granular lymphocyte leukemia. This clone was seen only a few times. Its target is not known. General observations from the study: CD4-sorted patient repertoires seemed more clonal than healthy CD4+ repertoires. No patients shared main leukemic clonotypes, though less than 30% appeared at low frequency elsewhere.

The survey-level immunoSEQ assay was used. The assay was immunoSEQ multiplex PCR, and TCRdb's table has in-frame clones only and misses some. The table has about 23,000 clones, 79% seen once; the top ten hold around 0.4%. Control samples were healthy donors' buffy coats. The CDR3 is 15 residues long. Germline CDR1 is MNHEY and CDR2 is SVGAGI. Between the trimmed V and J ends, which lost 2 bases and 8 bases, there was a span of 15 bases. The chain links TRBV6-5 to TRBJ1-4; D is unresolved. The TCR comes from a human donor in good health. Sample: CD4+ T cells from blood buffy coats. The CDR3 protein is CASSYTRQAGEKLFF. In DNA, the CDR3 is TGTGCCAGCAGTTACACCCGGCAGGCGGGAGAAAAACTGTTTTTT.